Listed below are T cell receptor beta chains from one sample, sequenced in a study of blood T cell repertoires in COVID-19. Some clones are missing from TCRdb's copy, which holds only in-frame ones; the method was immunoSEQ multiplex PCR. The sample has tens of thousands of clones, roughly 82% seen once. Material: peripheral blood. The receptors here all came from a man between 45 and 60 years old with active or convalescent COVID-19. CDR3s include the opening cysteine and the closing phenylalanine or tryptophan. The D gene is left open where the match is weak. Clone size appears in some rows only: once, few, many, or a class for an expanded clone.

-,TRBJ2-1,TRBV14,-,TGTGCCAGCAGCCAAGGGTCGGGGGTGCCCTACAATGAGCAGTTCTTC,CASSQGSGVPYNEQFF
-,TRBJ2-7,TRBV24-1,-,-,CATSDLERDSYEQYF
-,TRBJ2-2,TRBV5-4,TRBD1,TGTGCCAGCAGCCCAGGGGGCCGCGCTGGGGAGCTGTTTTTT,CASSPGGRAGELFF
-,TRBJ1-2,TRBV20-1,TRBD1,TGCAGTGCTAGTCCGCCGGGACAGGGCTATGGCTACACCTTC,CSASPPGQGYGYTF
-,TRBJ1-2,TRBV13,-,TGTGCCAGCAGCTCCCGGGGGGCCTATGGCTACACCTTC,CASSSRGAYGYTF
-,TRBJ2-7,TRBV7-9,TRBD1,TGTGCCAGCACCCATGGGGACAGGGGTGGCGAGCAGTACTTC,CASTHGDRGGEQYF
-,TRBJ1-4,TRBV30,TRBD1,TGTGCCTGGAGTGTACTCAGGGGGGACGAAAAACTGTTTTTT,CAWSVLRGDEKLFF
-,TRBJ1-5,TRBV20-1,-,TGCAGTGCTAGTCGAGGGTGGTCAGGCAATCAGCCCCAGCATTTT,CSASRGWSGNQPQHF
-,TRBJ2-5,TRBV7-6,TRBD2,TGTGCCAGCAGCCTAAGGACTAGCGGGGGAGCCCAAGAGACCCAGTACTTC,CASSLRTSGGAQETQYF
-,TRBJ1-2,TRBV19,-,TGTGCCAGTACCCCGTACGAGATCAACTATGGCTACACCTTC,CASTPYEINYGYTF
few,TRBJ1-4,TRBV15,TRBD1,TGTGCCACCAGCAGACAACGGGGACAGGGTGGTGAAAAACTGTTTTTT,CATSRQRGQGGEKLFF
-,TRBJ2-1,TRBV4-2,TRBD1,TGTGCCAGCAGCTCCGGGACAGTTAGCTACAATGAGCAGTTCTTC,CASSSGTVSYNEQFF
few,TRBJ1-4,TRBV2,TRBD1,TGTGCCAGCGGCACGGGACAGGGTACAAGAGAACTGTTTTTT,CASGTGQGTRELFF
-,TRBJ2-7,TRBV3-1/TRBV3-2,TRBD1,TGTGCCAGCAGCCCAAAGACAGGGGGTCGATACGAGCAGTACTTC,CASSPKTGGRYEQYF
-,TRBJ1-1,TRBV6-4,-,TGTGCCAGCAGCGTGGACACAGGCACTGAAGCTTTCTTT,CASSVDTGTEAFF
few,TRBJ2-3,TRBV10-1,TRBD2,TGCGCCAGCAGTGAGTCGACGGCGGGGGGGCAAGATACGCAGTATTTT,CASSESTAGGQDTQYF
-,TRBJ2-5,TRBV5-1,-,TGCGCCAGCAGATATCCCCTGGGAAGAAAAGGGGGAGAGACCCAGTACTTC,CASRYPLGRKGGETQYF
-,TRBJ1-2,TRBV3-1/TRBV3-2,-,TGTGCCAGCAGCCAAGATTGGAACAGACGCTTC,CASSQDWNRRF